Each of the 20 T cell receptor beta chains below was sequenced from the same sample in a study of cytomegalovirus exposure and HLA in healthy donors. Researchers ran the PCR with 60 Vbeta and 13 Jbeta primers. The protocol was immunoSEQ multiplex PCR, while the TCRdb copy is restricted to in-frame clones and leaves out a portion. The sample holds about 120,000 clones, roughly 80% seen once. Sequenced: PBMCs. These receptors were collected from a woman in her thirties or forties in good health and CMV-seropositive.

The V gene is TRBV7-2, the J gene TRBJ2-7; 8 nucleotides align to TRBD2. The ends lost 3 bases at V and 4 bases at J; junction bases unmatched: 5. Germline values: CDR1 SGHTA, CDR2 FQGNSA. The CDR3 totals 14 residues. CDR3 DNA sequence: TGTGCCAGCAGCTTCACTAGCGGATATTACGAGCAGTACTTC. Residues: CASSFTSGYYEQYF.

This sequence joins TRBV7-9 and TRBJ2-1; 12 positions match TRBD1. The CDR3 consists of 16 residues. The germline CDR1 and CDR2 sequences are SEHNR and FQNEAQ (reference sequence). With 1 base clipped from V and 7 bases from J, the junction kept 5 bases outside the gene matches. The CDR3 DNA sequence: TGTGCCAGCAGCTTAGGAGGGACAGGGGGCCAAAATGAGCAGTTCTTC. It encodes CASSLGGTGGQNEQFF.

The genes are TRBV2 and TRBJ2-1, with 9 bases identical to TRBD2. This CDR3 is 15 amino acids long. The V gene's germline CDR1 is SNHLY and CDR2 FYNNEI. The trim removed 3 bases at V and 6 bases at J, leaving 6 bases unmatched. The CDR3 here is CASSDLAGSSNEQFF. The CDR3 DNA is TGTGCCAGCAGTGACCTAGCGGGAAGCAGCAATGAGCAGTTCTTC.

The chain employs TRBV4-2 and TRBJ1-6; the D is unclear. Germline V gene lookup returns CDR1 LGHNA and CDR2 YNFKEQ. The CDR3 runs 16 residues. Trimming took off 1 base at V and 4 bases at J, with 11 bases between the two ends. The CDR3 loop is CASSQGVAGYNSPLHF. Written as DNA, the CDR3 is TGTGCCAGCAGCCAAGGAGTTGCGGGGTATAATTCACCCCTCCACTTT.

Remarks on this clone: One junction end disagrees with the germline gene, perhaps due to a read error. The sample carries other DNA sequences with the same CDR3. CDR3 region: CASSLGPGDNSPLHF. The CDR3 DNA reads as TGTGCCAGCAGCTTGGGCCCAGGGGATAATTCCCCCCTCCACTTT. This sequence joins TRBV5-6 and TRBJ1-6, with D possibly being TRBD1 (6 bases). The V gene's germline CDR1 is SGHDT and CDR2 YYEEEE. This CDR3 is 15 amino acids long.

This chain uses TRBV5-1 with TRBJ2-5; TRBD2 matches 7 bases. The J call is doubtful: the DNA matches TRBJ2-7 better. Germline-derived CDR1 and CDR2 are SGHRS and YFSETQ. The CDR3 has 16 residues. CDR3 in amino acids: CASSLGDGGSSYEQYF. The CDR3 DNA reads as TGCGCCAGCAGCTTGGGTGACGGCGGGAGCTCCTACGAGCAGTACTTC.

A single count supports this clone. The chain is built from TRBV5-5 and TRBJ1-1; the match to TRBD1 covers 9 bases. The CDR3 loop spans 16 amino acids. The J segment lost 1 base and the V segment lost 0 bases, leaving 4 bases of the junction unmatched. In germline, CDR1 is SGHKS, CDR2 YYEKEE (reference sequence). CDR3 residues: CASSLGMGQGNTEAFF. The CDR3 nucleotides are TGTGCCAGCAGCTTGGGCATGGGACAGGGGAACACTGAAGCTTTCTTT.

This chain connects TRBV4-2 to TRBJ2-7; 9 nucleotides match TRBD2. The CDR3 loop spans 16 amino acids. The V and J ends lost 3 bases and 5 bases, in that order; junction bases with no gene match: 11. The V gene's germline CDR1 is LGHNA and CDR2 YNFKEQ. CDR3: CASSQSNSGSINEQYF. The DNA for the CDR3 is TGTGCCAGCAGCCAGAGTAATAGCGGGAGTATCAACGAGCAGTACTTC.

The chain combines TRBV5-6 with TRBJ1-4; the match to TRBD1 covers 11 bases. The CDR3 has 15 residues. The germline V gene encodes CDR1 SGHDT and CDR2 YYEEEE. After removal of 0 bases from V and 8 bases from J, the junction contained 3 bases not matched to a gene. This chain's CDR3 is CASSLGTGGGEKLFF. CDR3 DNA sequence: TGTGCCAGCAGCTTGGGGACAGGGGGCGGCGAAAAACTGTTTTTT.

The table lists this clone with a count of one. The chain uses TRBV7-9 and TRBJ2-7; 8 positions match TRBD2. Germline trimming cut 5 bases from V and 1 base from J; bases unmatched to any gene: 7. Germline lookup yields CDR1 SEHNR and CDR2 FQNEAQ (reference sequence). The CDR3 sequence is 15 residues long. CDR3 nucleotide sequence: TGTGCCAGCAGCCGGGGGGGGGACACTTCCTACGAGCAGTACTTC. It codes for CASSRGGDTSYEQYF. Together with reference TRBV7-9 and TRBJ2-7, the CDR3 gives the full variable domain: DTGVSQNPRHKITKRGQNVTFRCDPISEHNRLYWYRQTLGQGPEFLTYFQNEAQLEKSRLLSDRFSAERPKGSFSTLEIQRTEQGDSAMYLCASSRGGDTSYEQYFGPGTRLTVT.

This clone was counted between two and nine times. V usage is TRBV7-2 and J usage is TRBJ2-7, with TRBD2 matching over 13 bases. Unmatched junction bases numbered 4, after V lost 5 bases and J lost 0 bases. The CDR3 length is 16 residues. The V gene's germline CDR1 is SGHTA and CDR2 FQGNSA. The CDR3 region is CASSRGLAGDSYEQYF. The CDR3 coding sequence is TGTGCCAGCAGCCGCGGACTAGCGGGAGACTCCTACGAGCAGTACTTC.

The chain recombines TRBV18 with TRBJ1-4; D remains ambiguous. Trimming shortened V by 4 bases and J by 5 bases, and 8 bases separated the two germline ends. The CDR3 has 13 amino acids. Germline-derived CDR1 and CDR2 are KGHSH and LQKENI. CDR3 DNA: TGTGCCAGCTCACGACAAGAGAATGAAAAACTGTTTTTT. Translation gives CASSRQENEKLFF.

This clone was detected only a few times. The chain recombines TRBV4-3 with TRBJ1-1; 10 bases agree with TRBD1. Germline V gene data show CDR1 as LGHNA and CDR2 as YSLEER. The CDR3 spans 14 residues. V gave up 5 bases and J gave up 1 base; unmatched junction bases: 1. DNA for the CDR3: TGCGCCAGCAGCGGGGACAGGGGGAACACTGAAGCTTTCTTT. Its translation: CASSGDRGNTEAFF.

Remarks on this clone: Relative to the germline gene, one junction end is altered; a read error may explain this. This sequence joins TRBV7-9 and TRBJ1-2, with D perhaps TRBD1 (6 bases). Germline V lookup: CDR1 SEHNR, CDR2 FQNEAQ (reference sequence). This CDR3 contains 12 residues. CDR3 sequence reads: CSSSPTGNGYTF. In nucleotides, the CDR3 is TGTTCCAGCAGCCCCACAGGGAATGGCTACACCTTC.

This clone was seen only a few times. V usage is TRBV4-2 and J usage is TRBJ2-3; 14 bases map to TRBD2. The CDR3 consists of 17 residues. The germline CDR1 and CDR2 sequences are LGHNA and YNFKEQ. Trimming removed 0 bases from V and 6 bases from J; junction bases left unmatched: 5. This CDR3 is CASSQEKGLAGADTQYF. CDR3 DNA sequence: TGTGCCAGCAGCCAAGAAAAGGGACTAGCGGGAGCTGATACGCAGTATTTT.

A few counts support this clone. The gene calls are TRBV18 and TRBJ2-1; D remains unclear. Trimming pared 4 bases from V and 10 bases from J, leaving 11 bases between. This CDR3 spans 12 amino acids. CDR1 KGHSH and CDR2 LQKENI come from the germline V gene. CDR3 sequence (DNA): TGTGCCAGCTCACGTACACTCGGGGAGCAGTTCTTC. Translation: CASSRTLGEQFF. The whole variable domain, remainder taken from reference TRBV18 and TRBJ2-1, is NAGVMQNPRHLVRRRGQEARLRCSPMKGHSHVYWYRQLPEEGLKFMVYLQKENIIDESGMPKERFSAEFPKEGPSILRIQQVVRGDSAAYFCASSRTLGEQFFGPGTRLTVL.

There are a few counts of this clone. The CDR3 reads CSTDPSSYNEQFF. In DNA form, the CDR3 reads TGCAGCACCGATCCGAGCTCCTACAATGAGCAGTTCTTC. V usage is TRBV29-1 and J usage is TRBJ2-1, with unresolved D. Germline V CDR1 and CDR2: SQVTM, ANQGSEA. V lost 8 bases and J lost 0, with 11 bases in between. CDR3 length: 13 amino acids.

V is TRBV5-6 and J is TRBJ2-7; 15 nucleotides align to TRBD2. The ends lost 4 bases at V and 5 bases at J; junction bases unmatched: 4. Germline V lookup: CDR1 SGHDT, CDR2 YYEEEE. The CDR3 totals 15 residues. CDR3 nucleotide sequence: TGTGCCAGCAGCCCCGGACTAGCGGGGGGGCACGAGCAGTACTTC. Its protein is CASSPGLAGGHEQYF.

The V call is TRBV5-4, the J call TRBJ2-5; TRBD2 matches at 15 bases. The CDR3 length is 15 residues. Germline V CDR1 and CDR2: SGHNT, YYREEE (reference sequence). V dropped 2 bases and J dropped 7; count of bases not matched to a gene: 3. In nucleotides, the CDR3 is TGTGCCAGCAGCTTACGGACTAGCGGGGGGGGGACCCAGTACTTC. As protein: CASSLRTSGGGTQYF.

This clone occurred a few times. The chain couples TRBV2 to TRBJ2-2; 11 bases agree with TRBD2. Germline trimming cut 6 bases from V and 4 bases from J; bases unmatched to any gene: 4. The germline V gene encodes CDR1 SNHLY and CDR2 FYNNEI. This CDR3 spans 15 amino acids. The CDR3 DNA follows: TGTGCCAGCAGCCCCACTAGCGGGGGCACCGGGGAGCTGTTTTTT. It codes for CASSPTSGGTGELFF.